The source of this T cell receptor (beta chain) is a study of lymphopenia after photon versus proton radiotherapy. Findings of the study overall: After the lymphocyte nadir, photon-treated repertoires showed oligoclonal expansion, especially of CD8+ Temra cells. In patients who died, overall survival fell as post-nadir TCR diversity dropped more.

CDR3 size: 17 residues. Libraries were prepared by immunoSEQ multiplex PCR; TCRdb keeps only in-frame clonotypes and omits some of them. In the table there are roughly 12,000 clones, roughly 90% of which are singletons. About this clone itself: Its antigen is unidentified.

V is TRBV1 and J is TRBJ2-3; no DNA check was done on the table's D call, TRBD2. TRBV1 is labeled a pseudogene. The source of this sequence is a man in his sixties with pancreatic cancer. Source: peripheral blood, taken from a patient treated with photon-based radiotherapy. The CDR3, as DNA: TGCACCAGCAGCCATCAGCGGGGGAATCGTTGGACAGATACGCAGTATTTT. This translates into CTSSHQRGNRWTDTQYF.